What follows are 5 T cell receptor beta chains derived from one specimen sequenced in a study of T cell changes during pregnancy in multiple sclerosis. This table comes from immunoSEQ multiplex PCR, and its TCRdb copy is limited to in-frame clones, with some not included. The sample consists of some 53,000 clones, around 94% of them appearing once. This specimen consisted of CD4+ T cells from peripheral blood mononuclear cells, obtained in the third trimester of pregnancy. These receptor sequences come from a female donor with multiple sclerosis, enrolled in a pregnancy study.

The chain has TRBV6-1 and TRBJ2-3; the D gene is possibly TRBD2 (6 bases). The germline gives CDR1 MNHNS, CDR2 SASEGT. The CDR3 totals 15 residues. Trimming stripped 0 bases from V and 4 bases from J, with 11 bases between. The DNA for the CDR3 is TGTGCCAGCAGTGAAGCGTACGGGAGCGCAGATACGCAGTATTTT. Its protein is CASSEAYGSADTQYF.

Only one count was recorded for this clone. This rearrangement joins TRBV5-4 to TRBJ2-3, with 9 nucleotides matching TRBD1. Germline trimming cut 1 base from V and 0 bases from J; bases unmatched to any gene: 3. CDR3 length equals 16 residues. CDR1 SGHNT and CDR2 YYREEE come from the germline V gene (reference sequence). CDR3 nucleotide sequence: TGTGCCAGCAGCTTGACAGGGGGCGTCAGCACAGATACGCAGTATTTT. Translated, it gives CASSLTGGVSTDTQYF.

The chain carries TRBV7-3 and TRBJ1-1; the D is unclear. The CDR3 is 13 amino acids. The V end lost 4 bases, the J end lost 7 bases, and 13 bases lay between the germline ends. CDR1 and CDR2 from the germline V gene are SGHTA and FQGTGA. The CDR3 DNA follows: TGTGCCAGCAGCTCCGCCCGGGAGGGTGAAGCTTTCTTT. Translated, it gives CASSSAREGEAFF.

Regarding this clone: The conserved phenylalanine or tryptophan normally closing the CDR3 is absent here, so this likely arose from a read error. The DNA is left out, because the CDR3 cannot be placed on it with certainty; the CDR3 is given as TCRdb lists it. The chain joins TRBV7-6 to TRBJ1-1; whether TRBD1, the table's D call, matches the DNA was not checked. The CDR3 is 12 residues long, counting both termini. Germline CDR1 is SGHVS and CDR2 is FNYEAQ. The CDR3 is CASSFPAGDRGS.

This chain links TRBV18 with TRBJ2-7; maybe TRBD1 (6 bases). Germline values: CDR1 KGHSH, CDR2 LQKENI. The CDR3 contains 15 residues. V was pared by 4 bases and J by 5 bases, with 18 bases between. The CDR3 coding sequence is TGTGCCAGCTCACGCGTGGGGGCTCGATCAGACGAGCAGTACTTC. Protein sequence: CASSRVGARSDEQYF.